The 28 T cell receptor beta chains reported below all come from one sample, sequenced in a study of CD8 T cells in Susac syndrome. When the RNA was reverse transcribed, random hexamers were used with an input of about 0.45 to 1 ug. TCRdb independently ran MiXCR on the immunoSEQ multiplex PCR reads; one entry per CDR3 protein. The data hold 80,000 to 95,000 distinct CDR3 sequences, with about 94% observed a single time. Source material: CD8+ T cells from PBMCs. These receptors were collected from a human donor with Susac syndrome.

This chain links TRBV28 with TRBJ2-5, with a weak D call TRBD2 (6 bases). This CDR3 spans 14 amino acids. CDR1 is MDHEN, CDR2 SYDVKM, per germline. Trimming removed 1 base from V and 3 bases from J, with 9 bases in between. The CDR3 protein is CASSLLRTKETQYF. CDR3 DNA sequence: TGTGCCAGCAGTTTATTGCGGACTAAAGAGACCCAGTACTTC.

The J gene is TRBJ2-7, the V gene TRBV3-1; no definite D call. Trimming pared 3 bases from V and 3 bases from J, leaving 9 bases between. CDR1 is LGHDT, CDR2 YNNKEL, per germline (reference sequence). CDR3 length: 13 residues. CDR3: CASSHYRGYEQYF. The CDR3 DNA follows: TGTGCCAGCAGCCATTACCGCGGCTACGAGCAGTACTTC.

This rearrangement joins TRBV6-5 to TRBJ1-5; TRBD1 matches 11 bases. Germline assignment: CDR1 MNHEY and CDR2 SVGAGI. The junction had 8 bases not matched to a gene; V was cut back by 4 bases and J by 6 bases. CDR3 length equals 16 residues. The CDR3 sequence: CASSSTVGQGGQPQHF. The CDR3 nucleotides are TGTGCCAGCAGTTCCACTGTGGGACAGGGGGGTCAGCCCCAGCATTTT.

V and J are TRBV15 and TRBJ2-1; D is undetermined. This CDR3 spans 12 amino acids. In germline, CDR1 is LNHNV, CDR2 YYDKDF (reference sequence). V dropped 3 bases and J dropped 8 bases, with 8 bases sitting between them. CDR3 residues: CATSSWADEQFF. In DNA form, the CDR3 reads TGTGCCACCAGCAGTTGGGCAGATGAGCAGTTCTTC.

The chain uses TRBV5-1 and TRBJ1-5; 7 bases are shared with TRBD1. Germline CDR1 and CDR2: SGHRS and YFSETQ. J lost 7 bases, V lost 2 bases, and 3 bases had no gene match. The CDR3 extends over 13 amino acids. CDR3 residues: CASSLGGSQPQHF. In nucleotides, the CDR3 is TGCGCCAGCAGCTTAGGGGGCTCCCAGCCCCAGCATTTT.

This rearrangement joins TRBV7-2 to TRBJ2-7; 11 bases fit TRBD2. CDR1 and CDR2 (germline): SGHTA, FQGNSA. The CDR3 length is 16 residues. Trimming at V came to 0 bases and at J to 5 bases, leaving 6 bases not matched to a gene. The CDR3 sequence: CASSLAPGLADDEQYF. Here the CDR3 DNA reads TGTGCCAGCAGCTTAGCGCCGGGACTAGCGGACGACGAGCAGTACTTC.

The rearrangement links TRBV27 to TRBJ2-1; D is possibly TRBD2 (6 bases). Germline values: CDR1 MNHEY, CDR2 SMNVEV (reference sequence). The CDR3 has 12 residues. V gave up 3 bases and J gave up 9 bases, with 9 bases separating them. CDR3 amino acids: CASSLVGGEQFF. DNA for the CDR3: TGTGCCAGCAGTTTGGTGGGGGGTGAGCAGTTCTTC.

CDR3 loop: CASSLGVAADTQYF. The DNA of the CDR3 is TGTGCCAGCAGCTTAGGGGTAGCTGCAGATACGCAGTATTTT. The chain is built from TRBV7-2 and TRBJ2-3; D unresolved. There are 14 residues in the CDR3. Germline V lookup: CDR1 SGHTA, CDR2 FQGNSA. V lost 1 base and J 4 bases, leaving 9 bases between the germline ends.

The chain is built from TRBV7-2 and TRBJ2-1, with D perhaps given as TRBD1 or TRBD2 (7 bases each). Germline CDR1 is SGHTA and CDR2 is FQGNSA. This CDR3 region has 14 residues. Trimming took 6 bases from V and 4 from J, leaving 13 bases between them. The CDR3 protein is CASSLRGGYNEQFF. CDR3 sequence (DNA): TGTGCCAGCAGTCTCAGGGGGGGTTACAATGAGCAGTTCTTC.

This clonotype was observed once. The V and J genes are TRBV2 and TRBJ2-2; TRBD2 is a possible D gene (6 bases). Germline V lookup: CDR1 SNHLY, CDR2 FYNNEI. With 1 base removed from V and 6 bases from J, the gap between germline ends came to 21 bases. The CDR3 loop spans 18 amino acids. This chain's CDR3 is CASSEGREAFAVSGELFF. The CDR3 nucleotides read TGTGCCAGCAGTGAAGGGAGGGAGGCGTTCGCCGTTTCCGGGGAGCTGTTTTTT.

This chain connects TRBV6-5 to TRBJ2-3; 8 nucleotides line up with TRBD1. The V gene's germline CDR1 is MNHEY and CDR2 SVGAGI. With V trimmed by 2 bases and J by 6 bases, 10 bases remained unmatched. The CDR3 contains 16 residues. As DNA, the CDR3 is TGTGCCAGCAGTTACATTGGGACAGGTCATTTTGATACGCAGTATTTT. It encodes CASSYIGTGHFDTQYF.

This clonotype was recorded once. The CDR3 nucleotides read TGTGCCAGCGGGCTAGCGGGGGGGCTGAGGATCGGTTACGAGCAGTACTTC. Translation gives CASGLAGGLRIGYEQYF. The gene calls are TRBV27 and TRBJ2-7, with 12 bases lining up with TRBD2. CDR3 size: 17 residues. Per the germline V gene, CDR1 is MNHEY and CDR2 is SMNVEV (reference sequence). V shed 8 bases, J shed 4 bases, and the junction held 15 bases outside the gene matches.

The chain recombines TRBV7-9 with TRBJ2-3, with D perhaps given as TRBD1 or TRBD2 (5 bases each). The CDR3 extends over 14 amino acids. V dropped 5 bases and J dropped 1 base, with 10 bases sitting between them. CDR1 and CDR2 from the germline V gene are SEHNR and FQNEAQ (reference sequence). CDR3 protein: CASSPGAGTDTQYF. CDR3 nucleotides: TGTGCCAGCAGCCCCGGGGCCGGCACAGATACGCAGTATTTT.

The V and J genes are TRBV29-1 and TRBJ2-1, with D perhaps matching TRBD1 or TRBD2 (5 bases each). Germline CDR1 reads SQVTM; CDR2 reads ANQGSEA. V lost 0 bases, J lost 2 bases, and 17 bases lay in between. The CDR3 is 17 amino acids. The CDR3: CSVEDNRGNKPYNEQFF. DNA for the CDR3: TGCAGCGTTGAAGATAACCGGGGCAACAAACCCTACAATGAGCAGTTCTTC.

The chain carries TRBV19 and TRBJ1-5; no definite D call. Germline assignment: CDR1 LNHDA and CDR2 SQIVND (reference sequence). The V and J ends lost 2 bases and 7 bases respectively, with 12 bases between them. The CDR3 spans 14 residues. Here the CDR3 DNA reads TGTGCCAGTAGTATACGGGCGGAGCAACAGCCCCAGCATTTT. Residues: CASSIRAEQQPQHF.

The rearrangement uses TRBV7-9 and TRBJ1-1, with a possible D match to TRBD1 (6 bases). The V and J ends lost 8 bases and 0 bases respectively, with 13 bases between them. Germline CDR1 reads SEHNR; CDR2 reads FQNEAQ (reference sequence). CDR3 length: 14 amino acids. Here the CDR3 reads CASCLGALNTEAFF. In nucleotides, the CDR3 is TGTGCCAGCTGCCTGGGGGCTTTGAACACTGAAGCTTTCTTT.

The J gene is TRBJ2-7, the V gene TRBV12-3 or TRBV12-4; 8 bases map to TRBD1. The CDR3 length is 15 residues. Losses at the gene ends were 5 bases for V and 5 bases for J; bases not matched to a gene: 11. CDR3 bases: TGTGCCAGCAGTCACCGCGGGACAGGCCTTGACGAGCAGTACTTC. This sequence encodes CASSHRGTGLDEQYF.

The chain has TRBV2 and TRBJ1-2; 7 bases are a match to TRBD1. With 11 bases clipped from V and 10 bases from J, the junction kept 10 bases outside the gene matches. Germline V gene lookup returns CDR1 SNHLY and CDR2 FYNNEI. CDR3 size: 11 residues. This chain's CDR3 is CAGFAGTVYTF. DNA of the CDR3: TGTGCCGGGTTCGCCGGGACAGTCTACACCTTC. Full variable domain (missing parts from reference TRBV2 and TRBJ1-2): EPEVTQTPSHQVTQMGQEVILRCVPISNHLYFYWYRQILGQKVEFLVSFYNNEISEKSEIFDDQFSVERPDGSNFTLKIRSTKLEDSAMYFCAGFAGTVYTFGSGTRLTVV.

The rearrangement uses TRBV6-5 and TRBJ2-2; D is uncertain. Germline CDR1 reads MNHEY; CDR2 reads SVGAGI. The CDR3 has 14 residues. For the CDR3, the DNA is TGTGTGCATGCGGCCGACCCCGACACCGGGGAGCTGTTTTTT. It specifies CVHAADPDTGELFF.

This chain uses TRBV5-6 with TRBJ2-7; no clear D gene. Germline CDR1 and CDR2: SGHDT and YYEEEE. This CDR3 contains 14 residues. The V and J ends lost 1 base and 1 base respectively, with 9 bases between them. The CDR3 spells CASSLTAVSYEQYF. The CDR3 region has the DNA TGTGCCAGCAGCTTGACGGCAGTTTCCTACGAGCAGTACTTC. Full variable domain (missing parts from reference TRBV5-6 and TRBJ2-7): DAGVTQSPTHLIKTRGQQVTLRCSPKSGHDTVSWYQQALGQGPQFIFQYYEEEERQRGNFPDRFSGHQFPNYSSELNVNALLLGDSALYLCASSLTAVSYEQYFGPGTRLTVT.

CDR3 coding DNA: TGCAGCTTAACAATCGGAGGGGAGACCCAGTACTTC. It codes for CSLTIGGETQYF. The V gene is TRBV29-1, the J gene TRBJ2-5; tentatively, D is TRBD2 (6 bases). The CDR3 totals 12 residues. Germline CDR1 reads SQVTM; CDR2 reads ANQGSEA. V was pared by 8 bases and J by 5 bases, with 15 bases between.

The rearrangement uses TRBV11-2 and TRBJ2-7, with TRBD1 identical over 7 bases. V was clipped by 6 bases and J by 2 bases; unmatched bases: 4. The CDR3 is 13 amino acids. Germline CDR1 and CDR2: SGHAT and FQNNGV. The CDR3 region is CASRWGTAYEQYF. CDR3 DNA sequence: TGTGCCAGCAGATGGGGGACAGCCTACGAGCAGTACTTC. The whole variable domain, remainder taken from reference TRBV11-2 and TRBJ2-7, is EAGVAQSPRYKIIEKRQSVAFWCNPISGHATLYWYQQILGQGPKLLIQFQNNGVVDDSQLPKDRFSAERLKGVDSTLKIQPAKLEDSAVYLCASRWGTAYEQYFGPGTRLTVT.

The chain joins TRBV30 to TRBJ1-6; no firm D call. The CDR3 totals 13 residues. CDR1 and CDR2 from the germline V gene are GTSNPN and SVGIG (reference sequence). Trimming removed 3 bases at V and 5 bases at J, with 8 bases between. The CDR3 here is CAWSPDDNSPLHF. CDR3 bases: TGTGCCTGGAGCCCCGACGATAATTCACCCCTCCACTTT. The whole variable domain, filled in from reference TRBV30 and TRBJ1-6, reads SQTIHQWPATLVQPVGSPLSLECTVEGTSNPNLYWYRQAAGRGLQLLFYSVGIGQISSEVPQNLSASRPQDRQFILSSKKLLLSDSGFYLCAWSPDDNSPLHFGNGTRLTVT.

The chain recombines TRBV7-8 with TRBJ2-5; 16 positions match TRBD2. This CDR3 comprises 17 residues. Looked up from germline, CDR1 is SGHVS and CDR2 is FQNEAQ. V shed 4 bases and J 5 bases; nucleotides not matched to a gene: 7. The CDR3 nucleotides are TGTGCCAGCAGCTCGGGACTAGCGGGGGGGCCGGTTGAGACCCAGTACTTC. Its protein is CASSSGLAGGPVETQYF.

The V call is TRBV28, the J call TRBJ2-3, with D maybe TRBD1 (5 bases). Germline lookup yields CDR1 MDHEN and CDR2 SYDVKM. V lost 6 bases to trimming and J lost 2 bases, with 12 bases between them. This CDR3 spans 14 amino acids. CDR3 DNA sequence: TGTGCCAGCAGCCGGACAAGCAACACAGATACGCAGTATTTT. Protein sequence: CASSRTSNTDTQYF.

The gene calls are TRBV20-1 and TRBJ2-2, with 9 bases aligning to TRBD2. V shed 0 bases and J 8 bases; nucleotides not matched to a gene: 13. Germline lookup yields CDR1 DFQATT and CDR2 SNEGSKA (reference sequence). There are 17 residues in the CDR3. This CDR3 reads CSARDPSASGILGELFF. The DNA for the CDR3 is TGCAGTGCTAGAGATCCCTCGGCTAGCGGGATTCTAGGGGAGCTGTTTTTT.

The chain joins TRBV9 to TRBJ2-1, with D maybe TRBD2 (6 bases). The germline gives CDR1 SGDLS, CDR2 YYNGEE. The germline V and J ends were trimmed by 6 bases and 1 base, with 14 bases remaining between them. The CDR3 extends over 15 amino acids. The CDR3 protein is CASTPGGASYNEQFF. The DNA of the CDR3 is TGTGCCAGCACCCCAGGCGGGGCTTCCTACAATGAGCAGTTCTTC.

The rearrangement uses TRBV10-2 and TRBJ2-2; TRBD2 matches at 12 bases. The ends lost 8 bases at V and 6 bases at J; junction bases unmatched: 7. The germline CDR1 and CDR2 sequences are WSHSY and SAAADI. CDR3 length: 15 amino acids. CDR3: CASETSGGISGELFF. For the CDR3, the DNA is TGCGCCAGCGAGACTAGCGGGGGTATTTCCGGGGAGCTGTTTTTT.